These T cell receptor beta chains were read from a single sample in a study of T cells after yellow fever vaccination. TCRdb independently ran MiXCR on the 5' RACE reads; one entry per CDR3 protein. The sample lists 250,000 to 300,000 distinct CDR3 sequences; 8.5% to 10% were seen once. The sequencing used CD4+ T cells sorted from PBMCs, collected 5 days after the yellow fever booster vaccination. These receptors came from a man aged 18 to 29 who received the YFV17D yellow fever vaccine. CDR3s leave out the opening cysteine and the closing phenylalanine or tryptophan.

V,length,J,CDR3
TRBV4-3,14,TRBJ2-3,ASSQPVGGGTDTQY
TRBV4-3,14,TRBJ1-4,ASSQVTGATNEKLF
TRBV12-3/TRBV12-4,10,TRBJ1-5,ASSLGPSAQH
TRBV3-1,12,TRBJ1-4,ASSQGWIAEKLF
TRBV11-1,10,TRBJ2-4,ASSQRGGIQY
TRBV15,15,TRBJ1-5,ATSRDVAGPSNQPQH
TRBV5-6,11,TRBJ2-5,ASSILAQETQY
TRBV6-1,14,TRBJ2-2,ASSENPGQLTGELF
TRBV5-1,14,TRBJ2-1,ASSPELAGEYNEQF
TRBV7-9,14,TRBJ2-1,ASSKLDRDRGDEQF
TRBV6-5,12,TRBJ2-3,ASSLSFSTDTQY
TRBV11-2,13,TRBJ2-2,ASRKPGQGSGELF
TRBV29-1,8,TRBJ2-7,SVGDSEQY
TRBV7-2,12,TRBJ2-7,ASSWTVGPYEQY
TRBV10-3,11,TRBJ2-2,AMVKESTGELF
TRBV12-3/TRBV12-4,10,TRBJ2-7,ASRPTGGEQY
TRBV7-2,11,TRBJ1-2,ASSGEGLNGYT
TRBV5-1,11,TRBJ1-2,ASSLEGASGYT
TRBV28,10,TRBJ1-2,ASSFLGYGYT
TRBV7-2,14,TRBJ2-5,ASSLARQGPQETQY
TRBV20-1,12,TRBJ2-3,SAELPGGTDTQY
TRBV5-1,18,TRBJ2-1,ASSSTARLAERGGQNEQF
TRBV30,11,TRBJ1-2,AWSGSRGVGYT
TRBV20-1,12,TRBJ1-5,SATGQNSNQPQH
TRBV4-1,14,TRBJ2-2,ASRTTSGVNTGELF
TRBV27,11,TRBJ1-5,ASSFKSNQPQH
TRBV20-1,12,TRBJ2-7,SARDAGRIYEQY
TRBV20-1,11,TRBJ2-1,SATGLSYNEQF
TRBV20-1,11,TRBJ1-1,SARQSMNTEAF
TRBV7-2,11,TRBJ1-6,ASSSAGNSPLH
TRBV7-9,10,TRBJ2-7,ASSRTGDEQY
TRBV7-9,14,TRBJ1-2,ASSTITGAHNYGYT
TRBV4-3,13,TRBJ1-2,ASSQAQGRFYGYT
TRBV2,13,TRBJ2-2,ASSRDRGITGELF
TRBV20-1,11,TRBJ1-5,SARGGSNQPQH
TRBV5-6,13,TRBJ2-5,ASSFLGTGGEGQY
TRBV6-2/TRBV6-3,13,TRBJ1-5,ASRRQGADNQPQH
TRBV6-1,11,TRBJ2-3,ASSVVAAPSGD
TRBV5-5,14,TRBJ2-7,ASSWGPGLRPDEQY
TRBV12-3/TRBV12-4,13,TRBJ2-1,ASRPTSGGYNEQF
TRBV6-6,12,TRBJ1-2,ASNWGEGDYGYT
TRBV20-1,13,TRBJ2-3,SARALAGGADTQY
TRBV6-5,11,TRBJ2-3,AAQRGPTDTQY
TRBV20-1,14,TRBJ2-3,SATFFRAASTDTQY
TRBV27,14,TRBJ2-3,ASSLSERKFTDTQY
TRBV12-3/TRBV12-4,13,TRBJ2-7,ASSSSGLAGVQQY
TRBV5-4,13,TRBJ1-5,ASRPGQTDPTGRH
TRBV5-1,15,TRBJ2-5,ASSLEPASIRQETQY
TRBV4-2,13,TRBJ2-7,ASSPTGTGTLEQY
TRBV2,12,TRBJ1-1,ASSERAGRTEAF